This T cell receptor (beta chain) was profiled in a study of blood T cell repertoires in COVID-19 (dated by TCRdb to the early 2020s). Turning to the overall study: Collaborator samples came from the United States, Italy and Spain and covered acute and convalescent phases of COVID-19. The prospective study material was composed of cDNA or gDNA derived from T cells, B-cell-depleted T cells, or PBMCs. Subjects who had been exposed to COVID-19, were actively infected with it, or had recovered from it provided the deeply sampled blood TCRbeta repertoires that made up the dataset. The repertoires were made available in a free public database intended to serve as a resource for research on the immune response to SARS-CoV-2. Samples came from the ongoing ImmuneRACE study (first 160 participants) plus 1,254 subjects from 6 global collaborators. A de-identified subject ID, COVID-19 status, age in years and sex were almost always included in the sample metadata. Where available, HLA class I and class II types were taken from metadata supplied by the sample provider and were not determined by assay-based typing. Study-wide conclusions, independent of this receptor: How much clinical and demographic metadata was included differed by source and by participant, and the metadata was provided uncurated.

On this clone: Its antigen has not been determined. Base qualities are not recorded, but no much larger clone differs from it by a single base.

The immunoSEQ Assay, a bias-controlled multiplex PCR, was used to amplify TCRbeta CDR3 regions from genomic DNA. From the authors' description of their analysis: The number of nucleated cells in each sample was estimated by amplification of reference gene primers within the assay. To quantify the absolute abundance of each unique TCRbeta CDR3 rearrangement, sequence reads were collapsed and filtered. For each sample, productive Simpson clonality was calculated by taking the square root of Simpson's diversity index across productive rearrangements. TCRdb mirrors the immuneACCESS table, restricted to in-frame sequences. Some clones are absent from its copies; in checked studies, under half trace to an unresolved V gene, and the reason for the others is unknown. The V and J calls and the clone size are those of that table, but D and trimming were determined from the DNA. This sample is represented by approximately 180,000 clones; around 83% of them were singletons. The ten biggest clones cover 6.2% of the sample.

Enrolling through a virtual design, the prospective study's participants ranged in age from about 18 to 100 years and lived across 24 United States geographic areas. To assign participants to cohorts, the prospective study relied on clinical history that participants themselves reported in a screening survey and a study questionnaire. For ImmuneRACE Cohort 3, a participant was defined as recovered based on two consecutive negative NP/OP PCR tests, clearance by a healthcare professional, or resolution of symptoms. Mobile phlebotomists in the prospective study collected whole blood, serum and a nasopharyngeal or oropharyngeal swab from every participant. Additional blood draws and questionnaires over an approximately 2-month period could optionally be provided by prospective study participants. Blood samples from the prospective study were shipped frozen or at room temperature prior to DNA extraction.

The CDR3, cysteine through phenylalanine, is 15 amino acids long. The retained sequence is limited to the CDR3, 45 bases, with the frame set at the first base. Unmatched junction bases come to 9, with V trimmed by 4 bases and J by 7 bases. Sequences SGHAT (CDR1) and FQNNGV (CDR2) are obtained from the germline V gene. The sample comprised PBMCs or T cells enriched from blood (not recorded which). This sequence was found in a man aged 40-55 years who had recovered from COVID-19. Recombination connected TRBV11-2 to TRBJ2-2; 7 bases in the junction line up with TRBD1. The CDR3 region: CASSWNRGINGELFF. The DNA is TGTGCCAGCAGCTGGAACAGGGGTATTAACGGGGAGCTGTTTTTT. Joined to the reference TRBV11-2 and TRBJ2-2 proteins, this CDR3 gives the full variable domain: EAGVAQSPRYKIIEKRQSVAFWCNPISGHATLYWYQQILGQGPKLLIQFQNNGVVDDSQLPKDRFSAERLKGVDSTLKIQPAKLEDSAVYLCASSWNRGINGELFFGEGSRLTVL.